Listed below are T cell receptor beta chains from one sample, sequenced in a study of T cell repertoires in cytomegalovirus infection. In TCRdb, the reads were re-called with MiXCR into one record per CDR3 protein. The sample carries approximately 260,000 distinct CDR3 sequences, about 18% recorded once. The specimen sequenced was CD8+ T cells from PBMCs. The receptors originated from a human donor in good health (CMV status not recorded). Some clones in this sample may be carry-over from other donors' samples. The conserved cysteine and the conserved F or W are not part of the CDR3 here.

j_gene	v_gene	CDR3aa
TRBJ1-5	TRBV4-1	ASSQDRQGNRPQH
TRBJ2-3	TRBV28	ASSAASGPLMGTDTQY
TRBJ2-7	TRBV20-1	SASLTLAGGLFFDEQY
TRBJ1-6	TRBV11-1	ASSNRRTGINSPLH
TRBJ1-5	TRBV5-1	ASSTGTGGNQPQH
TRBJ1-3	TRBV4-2	ASSLDDSDGVGNTIY
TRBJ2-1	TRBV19	ASSISSGPGAYNEQF
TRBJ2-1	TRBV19	ASSISGYEQF
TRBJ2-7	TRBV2	ASIIPGPTYEQY
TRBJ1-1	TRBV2	ASFVRTEAF
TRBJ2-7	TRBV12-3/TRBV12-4	ASSYGQGAYEQY
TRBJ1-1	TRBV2	ASSFPPKTGNTEAF
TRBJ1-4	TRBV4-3	ASSQWQGDEKLF
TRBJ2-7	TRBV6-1	ASSEFDWGRAYEQY
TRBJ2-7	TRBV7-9	ASSLVGRGDRGVYEQY
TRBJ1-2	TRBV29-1	SVEDGMGGYT
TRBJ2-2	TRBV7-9	ASSFLGTVGANTGELF
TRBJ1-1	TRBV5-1	ASSWLSAHDLNTEAF
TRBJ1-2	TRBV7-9	ASSLYPDTNYGYT
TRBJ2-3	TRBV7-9	ALRGSSTDTQY
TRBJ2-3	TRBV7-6	ASSFASGGTDTQY
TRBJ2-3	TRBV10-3	AISESKKRGVTDTQY
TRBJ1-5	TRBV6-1	ASSEASGNQPQH
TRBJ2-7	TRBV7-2	ASSRGVSLEGRYEQY
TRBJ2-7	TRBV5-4	ASSFSTGREQY
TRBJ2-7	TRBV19	ASSIGGTENYEQY
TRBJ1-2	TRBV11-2	ASSQSEGAGVSNGYT
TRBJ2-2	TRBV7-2	ASSLYGNTGELF
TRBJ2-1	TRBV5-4	ASSLNLGSSYNEQF
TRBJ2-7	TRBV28	ASSSREPGVYEQY
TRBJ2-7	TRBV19	ASSLYLGQGYEQY
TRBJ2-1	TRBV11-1	ASSPTQGHNEQF
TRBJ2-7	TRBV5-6	AGSTGYEQY
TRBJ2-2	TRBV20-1	SASPRQGTKNTGELF
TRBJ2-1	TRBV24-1	ATSDFGQGANEQF
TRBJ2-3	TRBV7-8	ASSQPGLATDTQY
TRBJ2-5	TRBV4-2	ASSPDRGNQETQY
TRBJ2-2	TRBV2	ASTERGTGELF
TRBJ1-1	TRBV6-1	ASSPGTGRNTEAF
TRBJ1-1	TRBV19	ASKAFGSTNTEAF
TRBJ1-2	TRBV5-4	ASSQDKGIGGYT
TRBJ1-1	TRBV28	ASSLQFYTEAF
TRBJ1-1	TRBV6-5	ASSYRGDLNTEAF
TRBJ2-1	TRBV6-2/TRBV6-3	ASSYSSSGGYEQF
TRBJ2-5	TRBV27	ASSATGGVWKTQY
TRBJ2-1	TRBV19	ASSIFSGGPNNEQF
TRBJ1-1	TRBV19	ASNPGTENTEAF
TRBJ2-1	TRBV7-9	ASSLRGGAANEQF
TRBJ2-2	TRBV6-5	ASSYSFSVNTGELF
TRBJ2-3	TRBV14	ASRSIGIINTDTQY
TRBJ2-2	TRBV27	ASSLAQGIGELF
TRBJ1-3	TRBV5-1	ASSTHSQGNTIY
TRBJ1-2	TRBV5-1	ASSPAGMRYGYT
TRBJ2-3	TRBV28	ASRFQGALGTDTQY
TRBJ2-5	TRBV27	ASSNSLDSPKETQY
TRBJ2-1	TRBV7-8	ASSLRGTPPVRGQF